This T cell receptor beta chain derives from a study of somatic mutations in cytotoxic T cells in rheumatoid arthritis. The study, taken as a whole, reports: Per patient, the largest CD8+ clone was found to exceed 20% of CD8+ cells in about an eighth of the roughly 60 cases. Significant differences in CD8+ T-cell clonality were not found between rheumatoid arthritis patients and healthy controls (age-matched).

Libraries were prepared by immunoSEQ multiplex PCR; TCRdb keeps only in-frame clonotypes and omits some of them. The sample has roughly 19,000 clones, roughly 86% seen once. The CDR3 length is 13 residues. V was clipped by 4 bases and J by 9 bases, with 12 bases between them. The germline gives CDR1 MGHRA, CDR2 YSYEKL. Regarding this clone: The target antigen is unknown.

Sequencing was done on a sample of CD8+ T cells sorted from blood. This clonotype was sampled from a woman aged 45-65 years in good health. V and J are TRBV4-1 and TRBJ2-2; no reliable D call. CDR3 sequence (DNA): TGCGCCAGCAGCCCCCACGGCCCCCGGGAGCTGTTTTTT. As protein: CASSPHGPRELFF.